Listed here are 29 T cell receptor beta chains from one sample, sequenced in a study of cytomegalovirus exposure and HLA in healthy donors. PCR was performed using 60 Vbeta and 13 Jbeta primers. Only in-frame clones appear in the TCRdb table, and some are missing; sequencing was by immunoSEQ multiplex PCR. The sample carries 150,000 to 200,000 clones, approximately 80% recorded once. The specimen sequenced was PBMCs. These receptors came from a woman between 18 and 29 years old in good health and CMV-seronegative.

The chain links TRBV11-3 to TRBJ1-2; weak D call: TRBD1 (5 bases). Germline V lookup: CDR1 SGHNT, CDR2 YENEEA. Trimming left V 2 bases short and J 5 bases short, with 9 bases between. This CDR3 has 13 amino acids. The CDR3 region has the DNA TGTGCCAGCAGCTTAAGCAGGGCGTATGGCTACACCTTC. Its translation is CASSLSRAYGYTF.

V and J are TRBV7-8 and TRBJ2-7; 8 bases fit TRBD1. The CDR3 length is 15 residues. Germline V gene lookup returns CDR1 SGHVS and CDR2 FQNEAQ. The V gene end was trimmed by 4 bases and the J gene end by 2 bases; junction bases not matched to a gene: 7. CDR3 bases: TGTGCCAGCAGCTCAGGACAGGGATTACCCTACGAGCAGTACTTC. As protein: CASSSGQGLPYEQYF.

The chain employs TRBV10-2 and TRBJ2-7; the D gene is possibly TRBD2 (7 bases). There are 13 residues in the CDR3. The V end lost 8 bases, the J end lost 5 bases, and 16 bases lay between the germline ends. CDR1 WSHSY and CDR2 SAAADI come from the germline V gene. CDR3 sequence (DNA): TGCGCCAGCGGGGAGGGGGGTCGGAACGAGCAGTACGTC. Its translation: CASGEGGRNEQYV.

Written as DNA, the CDR3 is TGTGCCAGCAGTTCAACCCGGGACACGCTCTACGAGCAGTACGTC. It codes for CASSSTRDTLYEQYV. The chain employs TRBV27 and TRBJ2-7, with a tentative D call TRBD1 (6 bases). CDR3 length: 15 residues. The V gene's germline CDR1 is MNHEY and CDR2 SMNVEV (reference sequence). Trimming cost V 4 bases and J 3 bases, with 16 bases left between them.

CDR3 protein: CARGTGVAQETQYF. The CDR3 bases are TGTGCCAGAGGGACAGGGGTCGCCCAAGAGACCCAGTACTTC. The V call is TRBV2, the J call TRBJ2-5, with 10 bases fitting TRBD1. Germline CDR1 SNHLY, CDR2 FYNNEI. The length of the CDR3 is 14 residues. Unmatched junction bases numbered 5, after V lost 9 bases and J lost 1 base.

The rearrangement joins TRBV7-9 to TRBJ2-1; 10 bases agree with TRBD1. Germline loops: CDR1 SEHNR, CDR2 FQNEAQ (reference sequence). V gave up 3 bases and J gave up 3 bases; unmatched junction bases: 8. The CDR3 has 17 residues. The CDR3 sequence is CASSFPTGGAHYNEQFF. CDR3 DNA: TGTGCCAGCAGCTTTCCGACAGGGGGCGCACACTACAATGAGCAGTTCTTC.

This clone was counted a single time. The chain is built from TRBV5-1 and TRBJ2-5, with no clear D. Germline CDR1 is SGHRS and CDR2 is YFSETQ. The CDR3 spans 15 residues. Trimming shortened V by 1 base and J by 2 bases, and 12 bases separated the two germline ends. The CDR3 loop is CASSLPIYTQETQYF. The CDR3 DNA follows: TGCGCCAGCAGCTTGCCCATTTATACACAAGAGACCCAGTACTTC.

The chain couples TRBV11-3 to TRBJ2-1, with 10 positions matching TRBD2. The V and J ends lost 6 bases and 7 bases, in that order; junction bases with no gene match: 12. The CDR3 loop spans 16 amino acids. Per the germline V gene, CDR1 is SGHNT and CDR2 is YENEEA. The CDR3 protein is CASSKAGGPYSNEQFF. CDR3 coding DNA: TGTGCCAGCAGTAAAGCGGGAGGGCCCTACAGTAATGAGCAGTTCTTC.

The chain carries TRBV7-8 and TRBJ2-1; TRBD1 might be the D (6 bases). The V end lost 4 bases, the J end lost 5 bases, and 15 bases lay between the germline ends. The CDR3 covers 15 residues. In germline, CDR1 is SGHVS, CDR2 FQNEAQ. The CDR3 region is CASSSSLDSHNEQFF. The CDR3 coding sequence is TGTGCCAGCAGCTCATCGTTGGACAGTCACAATGAGCAGTTCTTC.

The chain uses TRBV10-3 and TRBJ1-2; the D is unclear. Germline lookup yields CDR1 ENHRY and CDR2 SYGVKD. Trimming cost V 0 bases and J 4 bases, with 12 bases left between them. This CDR3 is 15 amino acids long. Here the CDR3 reads CAISESTAPSYGYTF. The CDR3 DNA reads as TGTGCCATCAGTGAGTCGACTGCGCCTAGCTATGGCTACACCTTC.

This clone was seen only once. The chain employs TRBV7-9 and TRBJ1-2, with 7 bases fitting TRBD1. CDR3 length: 17 residues. V was pared by 4 bases and J by 0 bases, with 11 bases of the junction left unmatched. The germline V gene encodes CDR1 SEHNR and CDR2 FQNEAQ (reference sequence). The CDR3 region has the DNA TGTGCCAGCAGCTCCCCCACCGGACAGGATACTAACTATGGCTACACCTTC. Translation: CASSSPTGQDTNYGYTF. The whole variable domain, filled in from reference TRBV7-9 and TRBJ1-2, reads DTGVSQNPRHKITKRGQNVTFRCDPISEHNRLYWYRQTLGQGPEFLTYFQNEAQLEKSRLLSDRFSAERPKGSFSTLEIQRTEQGDSAMYLCASSSPTGQDTNYGYTFGSGTRLTVV.

This chain joins TRBV6-5 and TRBJ2-4, with no clear D. V lost 0 bases to trimming and J lost 0 bases, with 6 bases between them. The CDR3 covers 15 residues. Germline CDR1 reads MNHEY; CDR2 reads SVGAGI. The CDR3 reads CASSYSSLAKNIQYF. The CDR3 region has the DNA TGTGCCAGCAGTTACTCCAGTCTAGCCAAAAACATTCAGTACTTC.

The rearrangement uses TRBV1 and TRBJ1-5. TRBV1 is a recognized pseudogene. The CDR3 runs to 17 residues. The CDR3 loop is CTSSQDLVGGDFQPQHF. The CDR3, as DNA: TGCACCAGCAGCCAAGATTTGGTTGGGGGGGATTTTCAGCCCCAGCATTTT.

The CDR3 loop is CAWSVGPGGYNEQFF. DNA for the CDR3: TGTGCCTGGAGTGTAGGTCCCGGGGGGTACAATGAGCAGTTCTTC. The gene calls are TRBV30 and TRBJ2-1, with 7 bases aligning to TRBD2. The germline V gene has CDR1 GTSNPN and CDR2 SVGIG (reference sequence). This CDR3 comprises 15 residues. V was clipped by 0 bases and J by 4 bases; unmatched bases: 6.

This clone was recorded once. This chain links TRBV19 with TRBJ1-1; D is unresolved. The germline V gene encodes CDR1 LNHDA and CDR2 SQIVND (reference sequence). The V end lost 2 bases, the J end lost 1 base, and 11 bases lay between the germline ends. This CDR3 is built from 15 residues. The CDR3 spells CASSILAGPNTEAFF. In DNA form, the CDR3 reads TGTGCCAGTAGTATATTGGCAGGCCCGAACACTGAAGCTTTCTTT.

A few counts support this clone. The chain has TRBV28 and TRBJ2-2; 7 bases match TRBD1. This CDR3 has 16 amino acids. V lost 3 bases to trimming and J lost 2 bases; unmatched junction nucleotides: 6. Germline assignment: CDR1 MDHEN and CDR2 SYDVKM. The CDR3: CASSFKTGKNTGELFF. The CDR3 DNA reads TGTGCCAGCAGTTTTAAGACAGGGAAAAACACCGGGGAGCTGTTTTTT.

The chain joins TRBV6-5 to TRBJ1-2; unclear D gene. V was pared by 6 bases and J by 8 bases, with 16 bases between. This CDR3 spans 13 amino acids. Germline V gene lookup returns CDR1 MNHEY and CDR2 SVGAGI. The CDR3 protein is CASRGSPLEGYTF. CDR3 DNA sequence: TGTGCCAGCAGAGGGAGTCCCTTGGAGGGCTACACCTTC.

The chain carries TRBV5-1 and TRBJ1-1; 7 nucleotides agree with TRBD1. CDR3 length equals 14 residues. The ends lost 4 bases at V and 4 bases at J; junction bases unmatched: 7. CDR1 SGHRS and CDR2 YFSETQ come from the germline V gene. The CDR3 nucleotides are TGCGCCAGCAGCCATGGACAGGTGGTCACTGAAGCTTTCTTT. Translated, it gives CASSHGQVVTEAFF.

The chain couples TRBV7-9 to TRBJ2-1, with a possible D match to TRBD2 (5 bases). V was shortened by 3 bases and J by 5 bases, with 14 bases between the two germline ends. The CDR3 spans 15 residues. Germline assignment: CDR1 SEHNR and CDR2 FQNEAQ (reference sequence). Here the CDR3 DNA reads TGTGCCAGCAGCTTTTCCCGACTACCGGACAATGAGCAGTTCTTC. It codes for CASSFSRLPDNEQFF.

The chain joins TRBV27 to TRBJ2-4, with 14 positions matching TRBD2. This CDR3 has 18 amino acids. Trimming removed 5 bases from V and 0 bases from J; junction bases left unmatched: 6. Germline loops: CDR1 MNHEY, CDR2 SMNVEV (reference sequence). The CDR3 here is CASSRTSGRYLAKNIQYF. The CDR3, as DNA: TGTGCCAGCAGTCGGACTAGCGGGAGGTATCTAGCCAAAAACATTCAGTACTTC.

This chain links TRBV28 with TRBJ1-1; 9 positions match TRBD1. The J segment lost 5 bases and the V segment lost 6 bases, leaving 10 bases of the junction unmatched. This CDR3 region has 15 residues. Germline lookup yields CDR1 MDHEN and CDR2 SYDVKM. CDR3 loop: CASSLPGQGSTEAFF. CDR3 nucleotides: TGTGCCAGCAGCCTACCGGGACAGGGCTCTACTGAAGCTTTCTTT.

The chain couples TRBV7-9 to TRBJ1-5; possibly TRBD1 for D (5 bases). This CDR3 is built from 13 residues. V shed 6 bases and J shed 6 bases, with 12 bases lying between them. Per the germline V gene, CDR1 is SEHNR and CDR2 is FQNEAQ (reference sequence). As DNA, the CDR3 is TGTGCCAGCAGTGGGGGGGGGTTTCAGCCCCAGCATTTT. Protein: CASSGGGFQPQHF.

V gene TRBV5-5 combines with J gene TRBJ2-3, with a possible D match to TRBD2 (6 bases). Germline V lookup: CDR1 SGHKS, CDR2 YYEKEE (reference sequence). Between the trimmed V and J ends, which lost 3 bases and 6 bases, there was a span of 11 bases. CDR3 size: 13 residues. Here the CDR3 DNA reads TGTGCCAGCAGCTGGGCCGCGGGGGATACGCAGTATTTT. This sequence encodes CASSWAAGDTQYF.

This clone is a singleton in its sample. The chain links TRBV6-1 to TRBJ2-4, with 10 bases that match TRBD1. V shed 6 bases, J shed 6 bases, and the junction held 8 bases outside the gene matches. The CDR3 is 15 amino acids. The germline V gene encodes CDR1 MNHNS and CDR2 SASEGT. CDR3: CASSPTRTGGNIQYF. CDR3 DNA: TGTGCCAGCAGCCCAACCCGGACAGGGGGAAACATTCAGTACTTC.

This CDR3 is CASSTRAGAPEETQYF. In nucleotides, the CDR3 is TGTGCCAGCAGCACCCGGGCGGGGGCCCCTGAAGAGACCCAGTACTTC. V usage is TRBV7-9 and J usage is TRBJ2-5; the D gene is possibly TRBD2 (7 bases). The CDR3 contains 16 residues. Per germline, CDR1 SEHNR and CDR2 FQNEAQ (reference sequence). V lost 5 bases, J lost 3 bases, and 19 bases lay in between. The variable domain in full, with the rest retrieved from reference TRBV7-9 and TRBJ2-5, is DTGVSQNPRHKITKRGQNVTFRCDPISEHNRLYWYRQTLGQGPEFLTYFQNEAQLEKSRLLSDRFSAERPKGSFSTLEIQRTEQGDSAMYLCASSTRAGAPEETQYFGPGTRLLVL.

The V call is TRBV27, the J call TRBJ1-5, with TRBD1 matching over 7 bases. The CDR3 covers 15 residues. V lost 5 bases, J lost 3 bases, and 7 bases stayed unmatched. Germline V CDR1 and CDR2: MNHEY, SMNVEV (reference sequence). The CDR3 region is CASSLGTEANQPQHF. For the CDR3, the DNA is TGTGCCAGCAGTCTAGGGACAGAAGCCAATCAGCCCCAGCATTTT.

This clone was picked up a small number of times. V gene TRBV13 combines with J gene TRBJ1-2; unclear D gene. The CDR3 is made up of 15 amino acids. The germline CDR1 and CDR2 sequences are PRHDT and FYEKMQ (reference sequence). Trimming took off 0 bases at V and 4 bases at J, with 12 bases between the two ends. The CDR3 region has the DNA TGTGCCAGCAGCTTAGGGAGCGGGCTAAGCTATGGCTACACCTTC. Its translation is CASSLGSGLSYGYTF.

This chain links TRBV4-2 with TRBJ1-5, with unresolved D. Trimming left V 2 bases short and J 0 bases short, with 8 bases between. The CDR3 totals 15 residues. Germline CDR1 reads LGHNA; CDR2 reads YNFKEQ. CDR3 nucleotide sequence: TGTGCCAGCAGCCAACTTCAGGCTAGCAATCAGCCCCAGCATTTT. It encodes CASSQLQASNQPQHF.

V gene TRBV5-1 combines with J gene TRBJ1-4; TRBD1 is a possible D gene (6 bases). There are 15 residues in the CDR3. CDR1 is SGHRS, CDR2 YFSETQ, per germline. Trimming cost V 4 bases and J 7 bases, with 17 bases left between them. CDR3 region: CASSPGGGVGEKLFF. CDR3 coding DNA: TGCGCCAGCAGCCCTGGTGGGGGCGTGGGTGAAAAACTGTTTTTT.